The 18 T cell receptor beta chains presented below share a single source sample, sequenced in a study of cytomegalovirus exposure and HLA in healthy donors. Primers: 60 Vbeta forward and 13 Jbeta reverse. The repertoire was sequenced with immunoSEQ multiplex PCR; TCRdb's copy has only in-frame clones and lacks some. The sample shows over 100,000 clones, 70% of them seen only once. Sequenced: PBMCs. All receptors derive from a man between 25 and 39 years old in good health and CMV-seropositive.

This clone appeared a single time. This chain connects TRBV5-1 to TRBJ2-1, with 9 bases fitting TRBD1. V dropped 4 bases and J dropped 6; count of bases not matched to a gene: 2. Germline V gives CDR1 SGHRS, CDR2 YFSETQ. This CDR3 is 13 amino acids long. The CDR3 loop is CASSRDRANEQFF. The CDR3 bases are TGCGCCAGCAGCCGGGACAGGGCCAATGAGCAGTTCTTC.

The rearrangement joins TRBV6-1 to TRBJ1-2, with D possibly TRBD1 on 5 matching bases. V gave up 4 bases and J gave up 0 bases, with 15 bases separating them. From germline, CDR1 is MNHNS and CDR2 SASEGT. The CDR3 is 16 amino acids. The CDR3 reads CASSGEPRATNYGYTF. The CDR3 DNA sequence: TGTGCCAGCAGTGGAGAGCCCAGGGCTACTAACTATGGCTACACCTTC.

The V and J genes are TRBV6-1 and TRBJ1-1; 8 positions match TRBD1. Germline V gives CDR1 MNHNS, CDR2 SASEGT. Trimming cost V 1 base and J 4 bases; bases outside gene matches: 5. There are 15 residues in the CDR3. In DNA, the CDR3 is TGTGCCAGCAGTGAAGACAGGGGGTTATTCACTGAAGCTTTCTTT. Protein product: CASSEDRGLFTEAFF.

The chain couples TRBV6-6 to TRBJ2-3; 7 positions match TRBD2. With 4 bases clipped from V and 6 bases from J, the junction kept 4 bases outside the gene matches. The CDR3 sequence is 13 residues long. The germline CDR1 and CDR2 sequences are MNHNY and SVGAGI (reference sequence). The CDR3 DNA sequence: TGTGCCAGCAGTTCGACTAGCCTCGATACGCAGTATTTT. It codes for CASSSTSLDTQYF.

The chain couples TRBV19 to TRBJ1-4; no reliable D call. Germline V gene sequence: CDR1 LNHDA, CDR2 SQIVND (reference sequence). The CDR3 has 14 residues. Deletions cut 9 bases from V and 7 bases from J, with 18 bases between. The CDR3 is CASRSVLGGEKLFF. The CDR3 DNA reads TGTGCCAGCCGCTCCGTCTTAGGAGGTGAAAAACTGTTTTTT.

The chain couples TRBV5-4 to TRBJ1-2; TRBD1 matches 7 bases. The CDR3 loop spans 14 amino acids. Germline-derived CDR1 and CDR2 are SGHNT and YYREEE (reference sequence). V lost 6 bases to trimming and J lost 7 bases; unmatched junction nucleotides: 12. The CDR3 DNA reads TGTGCCAGCACCCTTAAACAGGGGCAAGGTGGCTACACCTTC. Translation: CASTLKQGQGGYTF.

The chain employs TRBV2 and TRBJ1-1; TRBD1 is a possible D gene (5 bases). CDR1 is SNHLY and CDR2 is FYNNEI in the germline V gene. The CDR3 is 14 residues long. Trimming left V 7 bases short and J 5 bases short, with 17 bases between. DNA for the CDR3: TGTGCCAGCAAGGTCACGACGGGGGGGACTGAAGCTTTCTTT. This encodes CASKVTTGGTEAFF. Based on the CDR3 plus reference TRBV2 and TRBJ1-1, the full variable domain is EPEVTQTPSHQVTQMGQEVILRCVPISNHLYFYWYRQILGQKVEFLVSFYNNEISEKSEIFDDQFSVERPDGSNFTLKIRSTKLEDSAMYFCASKVTTGGTEAFFGQGTRLTVV.

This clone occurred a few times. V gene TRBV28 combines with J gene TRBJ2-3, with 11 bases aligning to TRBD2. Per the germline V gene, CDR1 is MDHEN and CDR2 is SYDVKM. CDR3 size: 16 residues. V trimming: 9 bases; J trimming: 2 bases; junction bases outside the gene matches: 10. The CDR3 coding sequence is TGTGCCAGTTCAATCTTAGCGGGAGGGGACACAGATACGCAGTATTTT. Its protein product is CASSILAGGDTDTQYF.

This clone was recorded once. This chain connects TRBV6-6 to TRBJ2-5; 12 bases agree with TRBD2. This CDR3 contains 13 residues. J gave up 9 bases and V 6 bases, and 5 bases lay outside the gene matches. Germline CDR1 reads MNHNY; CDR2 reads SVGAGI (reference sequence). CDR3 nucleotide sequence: TGTGCCAGCAGCACTAGCGGGAGGAATCCCCAGTACTTC. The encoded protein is CASSTSGRNPQYF.

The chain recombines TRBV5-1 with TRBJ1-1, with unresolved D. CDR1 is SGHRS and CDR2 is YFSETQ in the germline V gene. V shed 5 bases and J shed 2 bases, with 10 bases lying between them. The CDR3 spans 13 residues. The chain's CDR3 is CASRREINTEAFF. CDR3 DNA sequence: TGCGCCAGCAGGAGGGAAATCAACACTGAAGCTTTCTTT.

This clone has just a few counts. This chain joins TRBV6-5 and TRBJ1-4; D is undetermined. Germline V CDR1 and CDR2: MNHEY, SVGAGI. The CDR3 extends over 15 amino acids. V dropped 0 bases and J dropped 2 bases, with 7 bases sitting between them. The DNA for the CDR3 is TGTGCCAGCAGTTACTCGCGGTGGACTAATGAAAAACTGTTTTTT. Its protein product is CASSYSRWTNEKLFF.

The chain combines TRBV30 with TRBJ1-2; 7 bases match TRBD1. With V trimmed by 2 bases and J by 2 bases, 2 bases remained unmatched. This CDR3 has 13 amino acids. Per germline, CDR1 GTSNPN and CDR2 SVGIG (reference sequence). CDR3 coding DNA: TGTGCCTGGAGTTCAGGGGGGAACTATGGCTACACCTTC. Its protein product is CAWSSGGNYGYTF.

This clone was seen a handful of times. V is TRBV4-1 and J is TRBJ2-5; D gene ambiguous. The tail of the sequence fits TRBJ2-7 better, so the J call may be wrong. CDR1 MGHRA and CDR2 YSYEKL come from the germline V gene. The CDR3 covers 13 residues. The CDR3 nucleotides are TGCGCCAGCAGCCAGGCGATCGGGTACGAGCAGTACTTC. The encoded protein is CASSQAIGYEQYF.

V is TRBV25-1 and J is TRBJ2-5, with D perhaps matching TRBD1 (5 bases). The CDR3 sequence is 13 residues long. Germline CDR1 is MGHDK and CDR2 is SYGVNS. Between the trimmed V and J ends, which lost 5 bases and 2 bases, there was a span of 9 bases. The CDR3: CASSYQGQETQYF. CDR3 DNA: TGTGCCAGCAGTTACCAGGGACAAGAGACCCAGTACTTC.

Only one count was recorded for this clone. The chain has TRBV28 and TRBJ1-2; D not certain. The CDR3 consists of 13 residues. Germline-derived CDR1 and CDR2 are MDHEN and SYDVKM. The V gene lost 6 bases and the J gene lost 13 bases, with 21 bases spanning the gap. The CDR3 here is CASSKASTVSFTF. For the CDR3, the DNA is TGTGCCAGCAGCAAAGCTAGTACTGTATCCTTCACCTTC.

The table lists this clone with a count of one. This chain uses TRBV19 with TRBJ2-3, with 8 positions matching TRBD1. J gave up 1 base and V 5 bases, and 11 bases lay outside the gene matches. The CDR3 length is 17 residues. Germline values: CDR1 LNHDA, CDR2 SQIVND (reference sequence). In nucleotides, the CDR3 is TGTGCCAGTAGTCCGAATTCGGGACAGGATGGCACAGATACGCAGTATTTT. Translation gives CASSPNSGQDGTDTQYF.

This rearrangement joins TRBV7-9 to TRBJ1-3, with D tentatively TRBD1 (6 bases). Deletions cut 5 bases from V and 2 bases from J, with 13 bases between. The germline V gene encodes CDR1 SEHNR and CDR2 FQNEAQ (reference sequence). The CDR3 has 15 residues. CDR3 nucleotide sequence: TGTGCCAGCAGCCAAGTGGCAGGGGCTGGAAACACCATATATTTT. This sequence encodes CASSQVAGAGNTIYF.

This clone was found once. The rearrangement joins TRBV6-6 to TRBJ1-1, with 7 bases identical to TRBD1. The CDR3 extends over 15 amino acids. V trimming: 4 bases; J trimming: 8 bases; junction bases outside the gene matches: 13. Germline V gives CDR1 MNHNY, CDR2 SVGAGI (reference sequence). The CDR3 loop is CASSSSTGYSGEAFF. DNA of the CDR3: TGTGCCAGCAGTTCCTCGACAGGGTACTCCGGCGAAGCTTTCTTT.